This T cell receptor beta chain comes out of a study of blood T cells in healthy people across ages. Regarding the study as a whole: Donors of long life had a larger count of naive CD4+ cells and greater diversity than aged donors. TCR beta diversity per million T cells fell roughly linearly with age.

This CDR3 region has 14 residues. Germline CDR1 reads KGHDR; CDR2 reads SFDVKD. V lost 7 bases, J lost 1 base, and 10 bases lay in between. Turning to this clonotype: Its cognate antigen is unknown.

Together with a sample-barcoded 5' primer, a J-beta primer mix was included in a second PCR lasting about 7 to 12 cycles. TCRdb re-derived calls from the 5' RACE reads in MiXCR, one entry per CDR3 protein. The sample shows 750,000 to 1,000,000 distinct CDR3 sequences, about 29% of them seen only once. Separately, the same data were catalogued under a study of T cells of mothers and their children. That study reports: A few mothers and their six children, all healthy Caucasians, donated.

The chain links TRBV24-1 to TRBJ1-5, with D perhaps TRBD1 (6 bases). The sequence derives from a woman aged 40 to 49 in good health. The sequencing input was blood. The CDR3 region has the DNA TGTGCCACCAGGCAAACAGGGAGCAATCAGCCCCAGCATTTT. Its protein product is CATRQTGSNQPQHF.